The T cell receptor beta chain described here comes from a study of blood T cells in healthy people across ages. The study, taken as a whole, reports: Shifts in expanded clonotypes may have been confounded by donor CMV status, which was unknown. Higher diversity and more naive CD4+ cells were features of long-lived donors, compared to aged donors.

This clonotype was counted at least ten times. Antigen specificity is unknown. Whenever a sample was processed, at least 6 million PBMCs were isolated. Next came a second PCR, run for roughly 7 to 12 cycles, which used a sample-barcoded 5' primer along with a J-beta primer mix. Via MiXCR, TCRdb re-called the 5' RACE reads, giving one row per CDR3 protein. The table lists approximately 680,000 distinct CDR3 sequences, 32% of them singletons. Per the germline V gene, CDR1 is SGHRS and CDR2 is YFSETQ. With 5 bases removed from V and 6 bases from J, the gap between germline ends came to 12 bases. The CDR3 spans 14 residues.

This sequence joins TRBV5-1 and TRBJ1-6, with TRBD1 as a possible D gene (5 bases). The receptor comes from a woman aged 80 or over in good health. Sequenced: blood. The CDR3 nucleotides read TGCGCCAGCAGGACGGACACCTTTAATTCACCCCTCCACTTT. Encoded protein: CASRTDTFNSPLHF.